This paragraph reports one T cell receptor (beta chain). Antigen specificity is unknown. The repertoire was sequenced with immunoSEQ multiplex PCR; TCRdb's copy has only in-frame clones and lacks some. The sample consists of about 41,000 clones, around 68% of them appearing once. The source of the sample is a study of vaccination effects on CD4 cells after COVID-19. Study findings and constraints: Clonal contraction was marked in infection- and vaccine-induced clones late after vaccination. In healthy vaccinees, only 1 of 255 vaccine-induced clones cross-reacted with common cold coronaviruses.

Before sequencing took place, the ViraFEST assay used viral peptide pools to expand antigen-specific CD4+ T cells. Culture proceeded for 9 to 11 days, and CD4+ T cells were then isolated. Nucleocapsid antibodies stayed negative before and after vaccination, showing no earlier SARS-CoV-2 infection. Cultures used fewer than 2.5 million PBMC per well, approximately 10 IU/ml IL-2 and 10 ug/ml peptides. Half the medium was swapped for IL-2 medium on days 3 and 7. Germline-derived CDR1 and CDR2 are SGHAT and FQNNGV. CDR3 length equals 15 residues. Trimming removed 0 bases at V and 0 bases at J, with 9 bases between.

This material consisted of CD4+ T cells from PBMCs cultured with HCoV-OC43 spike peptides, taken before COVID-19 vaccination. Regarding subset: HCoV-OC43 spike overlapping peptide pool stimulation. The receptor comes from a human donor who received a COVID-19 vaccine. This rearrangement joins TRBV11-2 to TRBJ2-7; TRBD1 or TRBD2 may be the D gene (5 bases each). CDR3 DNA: TGTGCCAGCAGCTTAGAGGGGGTAGGCTCCTACGAGCAGTACTTC. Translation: CASSLEGVGSYEQYF.